Here is one T cell receptor beta chain with its context. V shed 2 bases and J 1 base; nucleotides not matched to a gene: 21. This CDR3 contains 20 residues. CDR1 SQVTM and CDR2 ANQGSEA come from the germline V gene. The sample originates from a study of T cell changes during pregnancy in multiple sclerosis. Clones were sequenced by immunoSEQ multiplex PCR, and TCRdb holds only the in-frame ones, with some missing. The sample contains around 49,000 clones, around 90% of which appear only once. The chain recombines TRBV29-1 with TRBJ2-7, with 9 bases fitting TRBD2. The starting material was CD4+ T cells from peripheral blood mononuclear cells, obtained after pregnancy. The TCR originated in a female donor in good health, enrolled as a control in a pregnancy study. CDR3 sequence reads: CSVELWAGGPLVDASYEQYF. CDR3 bases: TGCAGCGTTGAATTGTGGGCGGGAGGGCCGCTAGTGGATGCTTCCTACGAGCAGTACTTC.